This T cell receptor (beta chain) was sequenced during a study of T cells in Graves' hyperthyroidism and ophthalmopathy. Background on the study: Peripheral blood specimens were obtained at initial diagnosis, prior to any treatment.

After removal of 5 bases from V and 1 base from J, the junction contained 1 base not matched to a gene. This CDR3 spans 12 amino acids. The V gene's germline CDR1 is SQVTM and CDR2 ANQGSEA. Graves' hyperthyroidism was deemed stable given no ophthalmopathy progression within 18 months. Fresh peripheral blood, about 9.9 ml, yielded the PBMCs. Authors of the study amplified TCR beta CDR3 regions from RNA transcripts. The HTBI set primed first-round TCR CDR3 RT-PCR. TCRdb ran MiXCR on the multiplex PCR reads and lists one entry per CDR3 protein. The sample comprises 300,000 to 350,000 distinct CDR3 sequences, around a fifth of which are singletons, and around half rests with the top ten.

The chain uses TRBV29-1 and TRBJ2-5, with 7 positions matching TRBD2. This clonotype originated in a woman in her 50s with Graves' hyperthyroidism. Material for sequencing was blood. The CDR3 sequence is CSVRTSQETQYF. CDR3 DNA: TGCAGCGTTCGGACTAGCCAAGAGACCCAGTACTTC.